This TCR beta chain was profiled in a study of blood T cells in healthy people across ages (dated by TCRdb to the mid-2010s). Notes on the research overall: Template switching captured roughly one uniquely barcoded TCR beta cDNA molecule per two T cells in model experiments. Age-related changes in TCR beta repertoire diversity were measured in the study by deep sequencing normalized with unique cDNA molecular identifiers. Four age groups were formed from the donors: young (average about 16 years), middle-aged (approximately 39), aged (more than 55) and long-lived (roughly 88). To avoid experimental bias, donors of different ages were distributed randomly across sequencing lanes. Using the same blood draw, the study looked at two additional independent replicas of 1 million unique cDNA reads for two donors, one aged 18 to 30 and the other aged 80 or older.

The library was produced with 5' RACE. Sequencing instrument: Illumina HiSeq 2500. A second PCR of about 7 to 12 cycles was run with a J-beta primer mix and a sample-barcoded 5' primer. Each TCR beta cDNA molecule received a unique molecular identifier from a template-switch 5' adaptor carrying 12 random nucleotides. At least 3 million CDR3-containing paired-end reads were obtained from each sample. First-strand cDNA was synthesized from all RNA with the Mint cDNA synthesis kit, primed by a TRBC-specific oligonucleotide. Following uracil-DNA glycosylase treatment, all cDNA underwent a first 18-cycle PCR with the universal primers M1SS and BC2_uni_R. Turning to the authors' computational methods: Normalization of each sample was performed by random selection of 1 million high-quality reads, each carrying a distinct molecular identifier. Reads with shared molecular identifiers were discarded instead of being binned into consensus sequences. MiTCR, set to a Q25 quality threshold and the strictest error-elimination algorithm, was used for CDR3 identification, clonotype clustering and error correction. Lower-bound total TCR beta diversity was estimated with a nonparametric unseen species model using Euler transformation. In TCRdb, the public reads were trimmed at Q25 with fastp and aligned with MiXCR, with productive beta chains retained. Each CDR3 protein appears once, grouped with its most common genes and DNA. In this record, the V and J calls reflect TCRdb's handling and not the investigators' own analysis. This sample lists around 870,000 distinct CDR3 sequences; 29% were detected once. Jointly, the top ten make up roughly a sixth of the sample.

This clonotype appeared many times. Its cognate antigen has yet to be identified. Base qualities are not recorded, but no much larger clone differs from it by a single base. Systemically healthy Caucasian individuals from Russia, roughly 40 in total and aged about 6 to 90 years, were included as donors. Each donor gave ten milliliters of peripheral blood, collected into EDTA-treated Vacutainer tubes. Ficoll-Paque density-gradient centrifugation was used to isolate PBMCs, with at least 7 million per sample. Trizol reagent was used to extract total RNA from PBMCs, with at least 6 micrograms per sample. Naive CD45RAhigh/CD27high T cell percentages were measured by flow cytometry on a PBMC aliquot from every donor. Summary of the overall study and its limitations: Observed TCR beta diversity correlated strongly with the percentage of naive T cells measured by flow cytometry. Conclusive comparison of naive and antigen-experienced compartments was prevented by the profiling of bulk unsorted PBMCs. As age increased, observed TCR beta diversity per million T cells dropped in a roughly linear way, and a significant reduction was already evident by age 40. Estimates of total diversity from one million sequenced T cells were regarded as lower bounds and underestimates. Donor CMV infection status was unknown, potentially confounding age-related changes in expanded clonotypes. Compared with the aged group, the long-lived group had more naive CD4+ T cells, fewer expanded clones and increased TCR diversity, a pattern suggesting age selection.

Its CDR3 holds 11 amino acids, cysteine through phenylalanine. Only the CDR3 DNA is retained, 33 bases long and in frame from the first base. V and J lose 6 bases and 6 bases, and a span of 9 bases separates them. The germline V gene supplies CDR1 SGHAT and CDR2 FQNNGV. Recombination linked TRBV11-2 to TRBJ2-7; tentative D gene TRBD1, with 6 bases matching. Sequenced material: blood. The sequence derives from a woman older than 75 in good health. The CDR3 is CASRSGVEQYF. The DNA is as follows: TGTGCCAGCAGATCAGGGGTCGAGCAGTACTTC.